These 17 T cell receptor beta chains were all obtained from the same sample, sequenced in a study of blood T cell repertoires in COVID-19. Generated by immunoSEQ multiplex PCR, the TCRdb table keeps only in-frame clones and is missing some. This table has 200,000 to 250,000 clones, approximately 84% appearing once. The specimen sequenced was peripheral blood. These receptors all come from a woman aged 80 or over with COVID-19, enrolled during active disease.

In its sample, this clone was seen a few times. The chain has TRBV5-1 and TRBJ1-5; weak D call: TRBD1 (5 bases). This CDR3 region has 17 residues. V was cut by 4 bases and J by 2 bases, with 19 bases left in between. Germline V gene data show CDR1 as SGHRS and CDR2 as YFSETQ. The CDR3 DNA reads TGCGCCAGCAGCCCCGGGGGAGGGAATCCGGGCAATCAGCCCCAGCATTTT. Protein product: CASSPGGGNPGNQPQHF.

The table lists this clone with a count of one. This chain links TRBV5-1 with TRBJ2-7; 10 bases map to TRBD2. Germline V gene lookup returns CDR1 SGHRS and CDR2 YFSETQ. The V gene end was trimmed by 3 bases and the J gene end by 0 bases; junction bases not matched to a gene: 9. This CDR3 comprises 17 residues. In DNA form, the CDR3 reads TGCGCCAGCAGCTCGAACCCTAGCGGGGGAAGCTCCTACGAGCAGTACTTC. Its translation is CASSSNPSGGSSYEQYF.

The chain couples TRBV5-8 to TRBJ1-2, with TRBD1 matching over 8 bases. CDR3 length equals 14 residues. The germline V gene has CDR1 SGHTS and CDR2 YDEGEE. V lost 3 bases and J lost 3; bases outside the gene matches: 4. The CDR3 is CASSSRQGYYGYTF. In DNA form, the CDR3 reads TGTGCCAGCAGCTCGAGACAGGGGTACTATGGCTACACCTTC.

This chain links TRBV19 with TRBJ2-7; maybe TRBD1 (6 bases). Between the trimmed V and J ends, which lost 3 bases and 4 bases, there was a span of 13 bases. CDR3 length: 14 residues. In germline, CDR1 is LNHDA, CDR2 SQIVND (reference sequence). The CDR3 sequence is CASSIEDSFYEQYF. DNA of the CDR3: TGTGCCAGTAGTATTGAGGACAGTTTTTACGAGCAGTACTTC.

The genes are TRBV5-1 and TRBJ2-1; TRBD1 agrees at 12 bases. This CDR3 is built from 15 residues. From germline, CDR1 is SGHRS and CDR2 YFSETQ. The J segment lost 7 bases and the V segment lost 4 bases, leaving 6 bases of the junction unmatched. This chain's CDR3 is CASSVPGQGANEQFF. The CDR3 DNA follows: TGCGCCAGCAGCGTTCCGGGACAGGGGGCAAATGAGCAGTTCTTC.

The chain links TRBV14 to TRBJ1-2; no clear D. Germline V CDR1 and CDR2: SGHDN, FVKESK. Trimming left V 1 base short and J 4 bases short, with 10 bases between. CDR3 length: 14 residues. The chain's CDR3 is CASSQGRQLYGYTF. DNA of the CDR3: TGTGCCAGCAGCCAAGGTAGACAACTCTATGGCTACACCTTC.

This clone has just one count. V usage is TRBV3-1 (or the pseudogene TRBV3-2) and J usage is TRBJ1-6, with 7 bases lining up with TRBD1. J gave up 5 bases and V 4 bases, and 5 bases lay outside the gene matches. Germline values: CDR1 LGHDT, CDR2 YNNKEL (reference sequence). The CDR3 extends over 15 amino acids. CDR3 sequence (DNA): TGTGCCAGCAGCCGAGCCGGGACAGATAATTCACCCCTCCACTTT. It yields the protein CASSRAGTDNSPLHF.

The gene calls are TRBV7-8 and TRBJ2-7; TRBD1 agrees at 8 bases. The germline CDR1 and CDR2 sequences are SGHVS and FQNEAQ. Trimming at V came to 1 base and at J to 4 bases, leaving 6 bases not matched to a gene. CDR3 length: 15 residues. Written as DNA, the CDR3 is TGTGCCAGCAGCTTAGGGGCAGGGGGCGCGTACGAGCAGTACTTC. Protein sequence: CASSLGAGGAYEQYF.

This rearrangement joins TRBV29-1 to TRBJ1-3; weak D call: TRBD1 (6 bases). Between the trimmed V and J ends, which lost 7 bases and 8 bases, there was a span of 15 bases. This CDR3 spans 12 amino acids. CDR1 and CDR2 from the germline V gene are SQVTM and ANQGSEA. CDR3 sequence reads: CSGQDVGDTIYF. Written as DNA, the CDR3 is TGCAGCGGACAGGACGTCGGAGACACCATATATTTT.

The V gene is TRBV5-1, the J gene TRBJ1-2, with 10 positions matching TRBD1. Germline V gene sequence: CDR1 SGHRS, CDR2 YFSETQ. V was clipped by 4 bases and J by 8 bases; unmatched bases: 5. This CDR3 is 13 amino acids long. The chain's CDR3 is CASSAGQGRGYTF. In DNA, the CDR3 is TGCGCCAGCAGCGCGGGACAGGGGAGGGGCTACACCTTC.

V gene TRBV2 combines with J gene TRBJ1-1; 7 bases fit TRBD1. J lost 5 bases, V lost 6 bases, and 6 bases had no gene match. This CDR3 comprises 13 residues. From germline, CDR1 is SNHLY and CDR2 FYNNEI. The CDR3 DNA follows: TGTGCCAGCAGCGAGGGGGCGGCGACTGAAGCTTTCTTT. Translated, it gives CASSEGAATEAFF. Filled out from reference TRBV2 and TRBJ1-1, the complete variable domain reads EPEVTQTPSHQVTQMGQEVILRCVPISNHLYFYWYRQILGQKVEFLVSFYNNEISEKSEIFDDQFSVERPDGSNFTLKIRSTKLEDSAMYFCASSEGAATEAFFGQGTRLTVV.

This clone has just a few counts. V and J are TRBV5-5 and TRBJ1-6; D is perhaps TRBD1 (6 bases). CDR1 and CDR2 from the germline V gene are SGHKS and YYEKEE (reference sequence). This CDR3 is 16 amino acids long. Between the trimmed V and J ends, which lost 4 bases and 7 bases, there was a span of 18 bases. CDR3 nucleotides: TGTGCCAGCAGCCCCGACGACCAAACAGGGAATTCACCCCTCCACTTT. Translating it yields CASSPDDQTGNSPLHF.

The genes are TRBV9 and TRBJ2-2, with TRBD2 identical over 10 bases. V was clipped by 0 bases and J by 4 bases; unmatched bases: 3. CDR1 is SGDLS and CDR2 is YYNGEE in the germline V gene. The CDR3 sequence is 16 residues long. CDR3: CASSVGQRGGTGELFF. The CDR3 nucleotides read TGTGCCAGCAGCGTAGGACAGCGGGGGGGCACCGGGGAGCTGTTTTTT. Supplemented by reference TRBV9 and TRBJ2-2, the full variable domain reads DSGVTQTPKHLITATGQRVTLRCSPRSGDLSVYWYQQSLDQGLQFLIQYYNGEERAKGNILERFSAQQFPDLHSELNLSSLELGDSALYFCASSVGQRGGTGELFFGEGSRLTVL.

J is TRBJ1-6 and V is TRBV20-1, with D possibly being TRBD1 (5 bases). Trimming took off 5 bases at V and 12 bases at J, with 8 bases between the two ends. Per the germline V gene, CDR1 is DFQATT and CDR2 is SNEGSKA (reference sequence). The CDR3 totals 10 residues. CDR3 DNA: TGCAGTGCTCAGGGCAGACCCCTCCACTTT. Translating gives CSAQGRPLHF.

The rearrangement links TRBV3-1 (or the pseudogene TRBV3-2) to TRBJ2-5; TRBD2 matches 14 bases. The CDR3 covers 19 residues. Looked up from germline, CDR1 is LGHDT and CDR2 is YNNKEL (reference sequence). With 2 bases clipped from V and 8 bases from J, the junction kept 16 bases outside the gene matches. The CDR3 reads CASSQPPGTSGRGAKTQYF. The CDR3 DNA follows: TGTGCCAGCAGCCAACCACCCGGGACTAGCGGGAGAGGAGCGAAAACCCAGTACTTC.

Only a few counts were recorded for this clone. Other DNA sequences in the sample encode the same CDR3. This chain links TRBV7-8 with TRBJ1-1; no definite D call. This CDR3 has 13 residues. CDR1 is SGHVS and CDR2 is FQNEAQ in the germline V gene. Trimming shortened V by 1 base and J by 1 base, and 4 bases separated the two germline ends. CDR3 sequence reads: CASSLVRNTEAFF. The DNA of the CDR3 is TGTGCCAGCAGCTTAGTTAGGAACACTGAAGCTTTCTTT.

The J gene is TRBJ2-1, the V gene TRBV2; TRBD2 is a possible D gene (6 bases). The CDR3 extends over 15 amino acids. The germline V gene has CDR1 SNHLY and CDR2 FYNNEI. Trimming took 3 bases from V and 0 from J, leaving 9 bases between them. The CDR3 region is CASSDSGSSYNEQFF. The CDR3 DNA reads as TGTGCCAGCAGTGATTCCGGGAGCTCCTACAATGAGCAGTTCTTC.